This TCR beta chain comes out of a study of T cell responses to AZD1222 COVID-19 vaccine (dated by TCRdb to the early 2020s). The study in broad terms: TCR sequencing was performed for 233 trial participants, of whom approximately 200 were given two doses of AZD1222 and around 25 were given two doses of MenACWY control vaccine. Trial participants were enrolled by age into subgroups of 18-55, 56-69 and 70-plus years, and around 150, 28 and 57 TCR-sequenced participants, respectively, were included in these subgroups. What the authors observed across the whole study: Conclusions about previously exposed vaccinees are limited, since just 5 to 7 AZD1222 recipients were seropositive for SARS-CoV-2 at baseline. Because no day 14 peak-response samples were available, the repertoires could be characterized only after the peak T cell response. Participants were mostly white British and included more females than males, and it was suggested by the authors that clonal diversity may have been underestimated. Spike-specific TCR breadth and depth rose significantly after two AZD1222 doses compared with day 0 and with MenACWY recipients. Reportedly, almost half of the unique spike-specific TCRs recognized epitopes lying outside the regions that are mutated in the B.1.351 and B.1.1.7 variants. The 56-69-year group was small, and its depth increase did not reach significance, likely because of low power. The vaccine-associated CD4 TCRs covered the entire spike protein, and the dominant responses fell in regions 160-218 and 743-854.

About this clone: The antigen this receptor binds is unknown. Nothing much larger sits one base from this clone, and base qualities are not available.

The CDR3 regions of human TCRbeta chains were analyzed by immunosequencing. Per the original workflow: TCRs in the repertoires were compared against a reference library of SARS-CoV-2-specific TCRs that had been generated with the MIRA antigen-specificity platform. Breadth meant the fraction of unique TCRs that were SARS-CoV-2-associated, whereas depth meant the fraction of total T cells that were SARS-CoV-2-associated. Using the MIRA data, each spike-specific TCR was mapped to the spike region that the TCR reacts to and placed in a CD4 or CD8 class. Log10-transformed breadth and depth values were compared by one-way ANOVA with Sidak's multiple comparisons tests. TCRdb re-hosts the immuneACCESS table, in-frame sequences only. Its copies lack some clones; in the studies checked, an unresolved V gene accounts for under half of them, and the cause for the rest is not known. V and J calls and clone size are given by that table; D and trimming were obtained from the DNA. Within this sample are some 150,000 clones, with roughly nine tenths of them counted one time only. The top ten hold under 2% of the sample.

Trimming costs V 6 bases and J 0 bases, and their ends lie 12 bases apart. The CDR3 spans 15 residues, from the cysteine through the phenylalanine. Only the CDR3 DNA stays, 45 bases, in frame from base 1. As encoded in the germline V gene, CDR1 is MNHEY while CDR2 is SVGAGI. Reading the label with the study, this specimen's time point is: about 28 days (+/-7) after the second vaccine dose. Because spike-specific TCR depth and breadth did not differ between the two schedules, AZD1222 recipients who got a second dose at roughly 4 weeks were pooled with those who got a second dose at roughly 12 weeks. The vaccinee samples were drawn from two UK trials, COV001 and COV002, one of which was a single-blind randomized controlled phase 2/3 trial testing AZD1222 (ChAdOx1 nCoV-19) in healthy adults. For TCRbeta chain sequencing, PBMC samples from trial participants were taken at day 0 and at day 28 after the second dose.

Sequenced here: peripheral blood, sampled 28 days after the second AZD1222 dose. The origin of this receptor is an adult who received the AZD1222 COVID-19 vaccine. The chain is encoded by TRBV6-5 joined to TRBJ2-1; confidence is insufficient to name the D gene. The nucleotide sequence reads TGTGCCAGCAGCGACAACCTTGGCTCCTACAATGAGCAGTTCTTC. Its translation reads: CASSDNLGSYNEQFF.